This TCR beta chain was obtained from a study of cytomegalovirus exposure and HLA in healthy donors. As for the study in general: In a later analysis, the 120 or so validation repertoires were reported to have used the same platform as the approximately 670 first-cohort repertoires. Findings and limits, study-wide: Listed as cytomegalovirus-associated were 170 or so TCR beta chains.

This CDR3 region has 12 residues. Germline CDR1 SGHTA, CDR2 FQGNSA. Deletions cut 5 bases from V and 7 bases from J, with 11 bases between. The protocol was immunoSEQ multiplex PCR, while the TCRdb copy is restricted to in-frame clones and leaves out a portion. Among fewer than 150,000 clones listed, around 88% were seen once. Points on this clone: Its specificity is not known.

Specimen: PBMCs. The TCR comes from a woman under 30 in good health and CMV-seropositive. The chain carries TRBV7-2 and TRBJ1-1, with D unclear. The CDR3 here is CASSPYSREAFF. The CDR3 bases are TGTGCCAGCAGCCCATACAGCCGTGAAGCTTTCTTT.